The following is a T cell receptor beta chain sequence with its context. The specificity of this receptor is unknown. No quality values exist for individual bases; no much larger clone is one base distant. The time point label, as the study defines it: baseline before first vaccination. The intended sense of this specimen's treatment or condition label: meningococcal conjugate vaccine given as trial control. The vaccinee samples were drawn from two UK trials, COV001 and COV002, one of which was a single-blind randomized controlled phase 2/3 trial testing AZD1222 (ChAdOx1 nCoV-19) in healthy adults. Trial participant PBMC samples were collected at day 0 and day 28 after the second dose for TCRbeta chain sequencing. This sample is drawn from a study of T cell responses to AZD1222 COVID-19 vaccine (dated by TCRdb to the early 2020s). Study-level background: TCR sequencing was performed for some 250 trial participants, of whom around 200 were given two doses of AZD1222 and some 26 were given two doses of MenACWY control vaccine. Trial participants were enrolled by age into 18-55, 56-69 and 70-plus year subgroups, with approximately 160, 26 and 62 TCR-sequenced participants respectively.

CDR1 and CDR2 were assigned from the germline V gene as SGHTA and FQGNSA. V is reduced by 1 base and J by 4 bases, leaving a spacing of 8 bases between them. The CDR3 runs 14 residues from the cysteine to the phenylalanine. Here the CDR3 DNA is all that survives: 42 bases in frame from base 1. The CDR3 regions of human TCRbeta chains were subjected to immunosequencing. Regarding the original processing steps: TCRs in the repertoires were compared against a reference library of SARS-CoV-2-specific TCRs that had been generated with the MIRA antigen-specificity platform. Breadth meant the fraction of unique TCRs that were SARS-CoV-2-associated, whereas depth meant the fraction of total T cells that were SARS-CoV-2-associated. Each spike-specific TCR was assigned to its reactive spike region and to a CD4 or CD8 class using the MIRA data. Log10-transformed breadth and depth values were compared by one-way ANOVA with Sidak's multiple comparisons tests. Not all clones reach the TCRdb copy of this immuneACCESS table, which keeps in-frame sequences only. Checked studies attribute under half of the gap to unresolved V genes and leave the rest unexplained. The DNA gave D and trimming, while V, J and clone size come from that table. For this sample the table gives about 100,000 clones, of which about 87% were detected only once. Just over 4% of the sample goes to the ten largest clones.

The full study reports these points: Participants were mostly white British, with more females than males. The authors suggested clonal diversity may have been underestimated. Reportedly, close to half of the unique spike-specific TCRs recognized epitopes lying outside the regions that are mutated in the B.1.351 and B.1.1.7 variants. The 56-69-year group was small, and its depth increase did not reach significance, likely because of low power. Because no day 14 peak-response samples were available, the repertoires could be characterized only after the peak T cell response. A significant rise in spike-specific TCR breadth and depth was observed after two AZD1222 doses relative to day 0 and relative to MenACWY recipients. The whole spike protein was spanned by vaccine-associated CD4 TCRs, and dominant responses were seen in regions 160-218 and 743-854. Only a handful of AZD1222 recipients were SARS-CoV-2 seropositive at baseline, limiting conclusions about previously exposed vaccinees.

This receptor was identified in an adult in good health. This chain joins TRBV7-2 to TRBJ1-3, with the identity of the D gene unclear. Sequences were derived from peripheral blood, sampled on day 0 of MenACWY control vaccination. Read as DNA, the sequence is TGTGCCAGCAGCTTAGAAGGGTTCGGAAACACCATATATTTT. This yields the protein CASSLEGFGNTIYF.